This T cell receptor beta chain appears in the sequencing data of a study of vaccination and CD4 T cells after COVID-19. Study information: Drawing of post-COVID samples took place a median roughly 92 days after diagnosis (range 35 to 161). Cultures serving as controls received a peptide pool (CEFX or HIV-1 Nef) or no peptide.

This clonotype was seen more than once but under ten times. As yet, its antigen is unknown. The Oncomine TCR Beta short-read assay was what sequenced the DNA obtained from cultured CD4+ T cells. TCRdb re-derived calls from the PCR reads in MiXCR, one entry per CDR3 protein. The data contain around 20,000 distinct CDR3 sequences, around 52% of them singletons. In germline, CDR1 is MNHEY, CDR2 SMNVEV (reference sequence). Trimming pared 4 bases from V and 1 base from J, leaving 10 bases between. The CDR3 has 14 residues. The treatment denotes: approximately 10-day PBMC culture with coronavirus spike peptide pools or control peptides (ViraFEST assay). Cultures got half-medium changes with IL-2 on days 3 and 7.

This rearrangement joins TRBV27 to TRBJ1-1, with D perhaps matching TRBD1 (5 bases). The source material was CD4+ T cells from blood, cultured in vitro. This TCR was recovered from a human donor who had recovered from COVID-19. The CDR3 DNA reads TGTGCCAGCAGTTCCCTAGGGACGAACACTGAAGCTTTCTTT. Translation gives CASSSLGTNTEAFF.